Included here is one T cell receptor (beta chain) sequence, with context. The sample comes from a study of regulatory T cells in long-lasting Graves disease. CDR3 regions were amplified by Arm-PCR using iRepertoire HTBI primers to build TCR beta libraries. TCRdb independently ran MiXCR on the multiplex PCR reads; one entry per CDR3 protein. The table has about 500,000 distinct CDR3 sequences, 15% to 20% seen once. As to time point: newly diagnosed GD, antithyroid drugs for less than 3 months. Isolated PBMC RNA provided the starting material for the TCR library. Trimming took off 5 bases at V and 5 bases at J, with 7 bases between the two ends. CDR3 size: 12 residues. The sample was also linked to a second study, of T cells in Graves' hyperthyroidism and ophthalmopathy. That work adds: First-round RT-PCR of the TCR CDR3 relied on the HTBI primer set.

This sample comprised peripheral blood mononuclear cells (PBMCs), obtained at new diagnosis, from a patient treated with antithyroid drugs. This sequence originates from a man aged 40-55 years with Graves disease. The chain carries TRBV12-3 or TRBV12-4 and TRBJ1-5, with a tentative D call TRBD1 (6 bases). CDR3 nucleotides: TGTGCCAGCAGTACAGGGTATCAGCCCCAGCATTTT. The encoded protein is CASSTGYQPQHF.